A single sample gave rise to the 25 T cell receptor beta chains below, sequenced in a study of blood T cells in healthy people across ages. With a J-beta primer mix and a sample-barcoded 5' primer, a second PCR ran roughly 6 to 11 cycles. TCRdb analysed the 5' RACE reads with MiXCR anew, one entry per CDR3 protein. Altogether some 900,000 distinct CDR3 sequences are present, under 35% being singletons, with the ten largest covering roughly 17%. The specimen was blood. Source of these receptors: an elderly woman in good health.

There are a few counts of this clonotype. The rearrangement links TRBV6-2 or TRBV6-3 to TRBJ1-5, with no clear D. The V and J ends lost 5 bases and 7 bases respectively, with 15 bases between them. This CDR3 region has 14 residues. CDR1 is MNHEY and CDR2 is SVGEGT in the germline V gene. The CDR3 is CASSGSSRGQPQHF. The CDR3 DNA is TGTGCCAGCAGTGGGTCAAGCCGGGGACAGCCCCAGCATTTT.

This clonotype was found many times. V gene TRBV12-3 or TRBV12-4 combines with J gene TRBJ2-5; TRBD2 matches 9 bases. V lost 3 bases to trimming and J lost 1 base; unmatched junction nucleotides: 6. This CDR3 spans 16 amino acids. The CDR3 nucleotides are TGTGCCAGCAGTTTCTCTAGCGGGGTCTTCCAAGAGACCCAGTACTTC. Translation gives CASSFSSGVFQETQYF.

Details on this clonotype: A read error is possible here, since a much larger clone lies one base away. The V and J genes are TRBV20-1 and TRBJ2-3; maybe TRBD1 (6 bases). The CDR3 covers 14 residues. Germline V gives CDR1 DFQATT, CDR2 SNEGSKA (reference sequence). The CDR3 DNA sequence: TGCAGTGCACAGGGATGGGGCTCGACAGATACGCGGTATTTT. This translates into CSAQGWGSTDTRYF.

To note about this clonotype: Mismatch with germline at one junction end may stem from a read error. V and J are TRBV12-3 or TRBV12-4 and TRBJ2-3, with D possibly TRBD2 on 6 matching bases. CDR3 length: 15 residues. Written as DNA, the CDR3 is TGTGCCAGCAGCCTCGGTGGGGGGAGCACAGATATGCAGTATTTT. It is translated as CASSLGGGSTDMQYF.

With regard to this clonotype: A much bigger clone sits one base away, suggesting this may be a read error. V usage is TRBV25-1 and J usage is TRBJ2-1; D not certain. This CDR3 has 14 residues. Per germline, CDR1 MGHDK and CDR2 SYGVNS. Trimming cost V 4 bases and J 1 base, with 8 bases left between them. The CDR3 DNA is TGTGCCAGCAGTGTTGTGGGTTCCTACAATGAGCAGTTCTTC. Translation gives CASSVVGSYNEQFF.

This clonotype was recorded a few times. This may come from a read error, since a much larger clone is one base off. The chain recombines TRBV6-6 with TRBJ2-1; D perhaps matches TRBD1 (5 bases). The end of the DNA is better explained by TRBJ2-7, so the J call may be wrong. Germline V gives CDR1 MNHNY, CDR2 SVGAGI (reference sequence). CDR3 length: 16 residues. The CDR3 DNA reads as TGTGCCAGCAGTTACTTAAGACAGAACTCCTACAATGAGCAGTACTTC. Translation gives CASSYLRQNSYNEQYF.

This clonotype was counted ten times or more. As DNA, the CDR3 is TGTGCCAGCAGCGTAGCTCCTAGCCTGGGAGGGTCCTACAATGAGCAGTTCTTC. This codes for CASSVAPSLGGSYNEQFF. V and J are TRBV9 and TRBJ2-1; TRBD2 aligns across 7 bases. Germline-derived CDR1 and CDR2 are SGDLS and YYNGEE. The CDR3 is 18 residues long. V lost 0 bases and J lost 1; bases outside the gene matches: 10.

The chain carries TRBV7-2 and TRBJ1-4; TRBD1 aligns across 8 bases. V gave up 5 bases and J gave up 8 bases; unmatched junction bases: 7. CDR3 length: 14 amino acids. Germline V gene sequence: CDR1 SGHTA, CDR2 FQGNSA. This chain's CDR3 is CASSQATGAEKLFF. The DNA of the CDR3 is TGTGCCAGCAGCCAAGCGACAGGGGCCGAAAAACTGTTTTTT.

This clonotype was found a few times. CDR3 residues: CSASPGTTEAFF. The CDR3 bases are TGCAGTGCTAGTCCGGGGACCACTGAAGCTTTCTTT. The rearrangement joins TRBV20-1 to TRBJ1-1; D possibly corresponds to TRBD1 (5 bases). The CDR3 runs 12 residues. The V end was cut by 3 bases, the J end by 4 bases, with 9 bases between. The germline V gene has CDR1 DFQATT and CDR2 SNEGSKA (reference sequence).

Comment on this clonotype: This clone may be a read error of a much larger clone one base away. This chain joins TRBV4-1 and TRBJ2-1, with TRBD1 as a possible D gene (6 bases). The germline V and J ends were trimmed by 4 bases and 8 bases, with 27 bases remaining between them. The CDR3 contains 18 residues. Per germline, CDR1 MGHRA and CDR2 YSYEKL. The CDR3 DNA sequence: TGCGCCAGCAGCCGCAAACAGGGAACAGGGCTTTCTTTAGATGAGCAGTTCTTC. Its protein product is CASSRKQGTGLSLDEQFF.

This clonotype was recorded only once. A read error may produce the germline difference seen at one junction end. CDR3 sequence reads: CASSLPGTGSNEKFF. The CDR3 DNA is TGTGCCAGCAGCTTACCTGGGACAGGGTCAAATGAGAAGTTTTTC. The chain carries TRBV7-9 and TRBJ2-1, with 9 positions matching TRBD1. The germline CDR1 and CDR2 sequences are SEHNR and FQNEAQ (reference sequence). CDR3 length: 15 amino acids.

This clonotype has at least ten counts. The rearrangement links TRBV20-1 to TRBJ1-2; possible D gene TRBD1, 5 bases. This CDR3 spans 12 amino acids. From germline, CDR1 is DFQATT and CDR2 SNEGSKA (reference sequence). V lost 5 bases to trimming and J lost 6 bases, with 13 bases between them. This CDR3 reads CSAPGREDGYTF. The CDR3 bases are TGCAGTGCTCCGGGCAGGGAGGATGGCTACACCTTC.

The chain uses TRBV20-1 and TRBJ2-1; 8 nucleotides agree with TRBD2. The CDR3 runs to 18 residues. CDR1 is DFQATT and CDR2 is SNEGSKA in the germline V gene (reference sequence). V shed 1 base, J shed 0 bases, and the junction held 11 bases outside the gene matches. The CDR3 here is CSARALRRRGASYNEQFF. The CDR3 DNA follows: TGCAGTGCTAGAGCATTACGCCGGCGGGGGGCCTCCTACAATGAGCAGTTCTTC.

At least ten counts were recorded for this clonotype. V gene TRBV7-9 combines with J gene TRBJ2-1, with D possibly matching TRBD2 (5 bases). Germline V gene data show CDR1 as SEHNR and CDR2 as FQNEAQ (reference sequence). Trimming pared 5 bases from V and 0 bases from J, leaving 11 bases between. The CDR3 is 15 residues long. The chain's CDR3 is CASSRSASSYNEQFF. DNA of the CDR3: TGTGCCAGCAGCCGTAGCGCAAGCTCCTACAATGAGCAGTTCTTC.

Of note for this clonotype: A much larger clone sits a single nucleotide away, making a read error possible. V usage is TRBV6-2 or TRBV6-3 and J usage is TRBJ2-3; D call uncertain. Germline CDR1 and CDR2: MNHEY and SVGEGT. The CDR3 has 14 residues. The chain's CDR3 is CASRYSLDTDTQYF. In DNA form, the CDR3 reads TGTGCCAGCAGGTACTCCCTCGACACAGATACGCAGTATTTT.

The chain combines TRBV9 with TRBJ1-1; D gene unclear. Germline V gene data show CDR1 as SGDLS and CDR2 as YYNGEE. The CDR3 runs 15 residues. V shed 0 bases and J shed 3 bases, with 12 bases lying between them. CDR3 sequence: CASSVAGARDTEAFF. As DNA, the CDR3 is TGTGCCAGCAGCGTAGCTGGAGCGAGGGACACTGAAGCTTTCTTT.

The chain carries TRBV2 and TRBJ2-1, with TRBD2 identical over 9 bases. CDR3 size: 18 residues. Trimming at V came to 7 bases and at J to 4 bases, leaving 17 bases not matched to a gene. Germline loops: CDR1 SNHLY, CDR2 FYNNEI. The CDR3 sequence is CASIAPPGPAGGYNEQFF. For the CDR3, the DNA is TGTGCCAGCATTGCGCCCCCGGGACCAGCGGGGGGTTACAATGAGCAGTTCTTC.

This clonotype was recorded a few times. The chain is built from TRBV20-1 and TRBJ1-1; D is perhaps TRBD1 (6 bases). V lost 6 bases and J lost 11, with 25 bases in between. From germline, CDR1 is DFQATT and CDR2 SNEGSKA (reference sequence). The CDR3 sequence is 14 residues long. The DNA of the CDR3 is TGCAGTGCACCAACCGGGACATTAAGTGGGCAGGCTTTCTTT. It codes for CSAPTGTLSGQAFF.

The sample holds a few counts of this clonotype. A much larger clone sits a single nucleotide away, making a read error possible. The V gene is TRBV7-2, the J gene TRBJ2-7; D is ambiguous. The CDR3 spans 15 residues. Looked up from germline, CDR1 is SGHTA and CDR2 is FQGNSA. V shed 4 bases and J shed 7 bases, with 20 bases lying between them. The CDR3 is CASSSGVRSSNEQYF. CDR3 sequence (DNA): TGTGCCAGCAGCTCCGGAGTTCGCTCCAGCAATGAGCAGTACTTC. Filled out from reference TRBV7-2 and TRBJ2-7, the complete variable domain reads GAGVSQSPSNKVTEKGKDVELRCDPISGHTALYWYRQSLGQGLEFLIYFQGNSAPDKSGLPSDRFSAERTGGSVSTLTIQRTQQEDSAVYLCASSSGVRSSNEQYFGPGTRLTVT.

This clonotype appeared many times. CDR3 DNA: TGTGCCAGCAGTCCCCCGGGACAGGGGGTGAACAATGAGCAGTTCTTC. Translation gives CASSPPGQGVNNEQFF. The V gene is TRBV12-3 or TRBV12-4, the J gene TRBJ2-1, with 11 positions matching TRBD1. This CDR3 contains 16 residues. V trimming: 5 bases; J trimming: 5 bases; junction bases outside the gene matches: 8.

There are many counts of this clonotype. The chain recombines TRBV7-2 with TRBJ1-5, with D possibly TRBD1 on 5 matching bases. Germline V gives CDR1 SGHTA, CDR2 FQGNSA. Trimming took off 3 bases at V and 2 bases at J, with 8 bases between the two ends. CDR3 length: 14 residues. In DNA form, the CDR3 reads TGTGCCAGCAGCTTGAGGGGAGGCAATCAGCCCCAGCATTTT. Protein product: CASSLRGGNQPQHF.

The gene calls are TRBV12-3 or TRBV12-4 and TRBJ2-1; 8 bases line up with TRBD2. V shed 5 bases, J shed 10 bases, and the junction held 7 bases outside the gene matches. The CDR3 consists of 13 residues. CDR3 in amino acids: CASSGLAGGEQFF. DNA for the CDR3: TGTGCCAGCAGTGGGCTAGCGGGCGGAGAGCAGTTCTTC.

This clonotype was found a few times. A much larger clonotype is one base distant, so this may be a read error. The CDR3 sequence is CSARLQETARNERFF. The DNA for the CDR3 is TGCAGTGCTAGACTCCAGGAGACCGCTCGCAATGAGCGGTTCTTC. The gene calls are TRBV20-1 and TRBJ2-1; no firm D call. The CDR3 runs to 15 residues. The germline V gene encodes CDR1 DFQATT and CDR2 SNEGSKA (reference sequence).

About this clonotype: At one end the junction does not follow the germline gene, possibly because of a read error. The chain employs TRBV5-5 and TRBJ1-5; D is ambiguous. This CDR3 is 14 amino acids long. The V gene's germline CDR1 is SGHKS and CDR2 YYEKEE (reference sequence). For the CDR3, the DNA is TGTGCCAGCACCTTGATGGCGGGCAATCAGCCCCAGCATTTT. Its translation is CASTLMAGNQPQHF.

This clonotype was detected a few times. This sequence joins TRBV7-9 and TRBJ1-2; TRBD1 aligns across 7 bases. The CDR3 extends over 14 amino acids. The germline gives CDR1 SEHNR, CDR2 FQNEAQ (reference sequence). Trimming at V came to 5 bases and at J to 3 bases, leaving 6 bases not matched to a gene. The CDR3 bases are TGTGCCAGCAGCCAAATCGGGACAGACTATGGCTACACCTTC. Translating it yields CASSQIGTDYGYTF.